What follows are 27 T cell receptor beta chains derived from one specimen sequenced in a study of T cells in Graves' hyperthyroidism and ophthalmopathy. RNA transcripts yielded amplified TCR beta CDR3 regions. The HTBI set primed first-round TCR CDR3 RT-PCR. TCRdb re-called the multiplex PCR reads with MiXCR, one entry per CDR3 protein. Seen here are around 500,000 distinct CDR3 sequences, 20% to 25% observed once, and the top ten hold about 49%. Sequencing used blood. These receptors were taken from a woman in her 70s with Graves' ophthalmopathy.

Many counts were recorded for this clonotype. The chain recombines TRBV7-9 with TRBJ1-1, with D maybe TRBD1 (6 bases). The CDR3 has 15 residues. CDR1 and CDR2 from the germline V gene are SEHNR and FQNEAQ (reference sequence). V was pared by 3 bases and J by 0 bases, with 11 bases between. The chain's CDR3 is CASSLGGGMNTEAFF. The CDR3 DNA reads TGTGCCAGCAGCTTGGGAGGGGGAATGAACACTGAAGCTTTCTTT.

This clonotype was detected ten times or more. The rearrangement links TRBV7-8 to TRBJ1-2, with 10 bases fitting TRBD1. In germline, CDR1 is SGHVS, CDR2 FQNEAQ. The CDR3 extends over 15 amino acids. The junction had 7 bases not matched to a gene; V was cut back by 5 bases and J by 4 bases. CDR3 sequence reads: CASSARTGGGYGYTF. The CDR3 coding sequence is TGTGCCAGCAGCGCCAGGACAGGGGGGGGCTATGGCTACACCTTC.

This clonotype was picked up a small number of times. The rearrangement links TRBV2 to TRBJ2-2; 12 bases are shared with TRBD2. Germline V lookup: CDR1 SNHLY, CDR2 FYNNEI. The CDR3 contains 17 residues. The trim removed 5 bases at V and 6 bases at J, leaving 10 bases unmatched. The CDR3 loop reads CASSRRTSGIKSGELFF. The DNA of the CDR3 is TGTGCCAGCAGTCGCCGGACTAGCGGGATAAAATCCGGGGAGCTGTTTTTT.

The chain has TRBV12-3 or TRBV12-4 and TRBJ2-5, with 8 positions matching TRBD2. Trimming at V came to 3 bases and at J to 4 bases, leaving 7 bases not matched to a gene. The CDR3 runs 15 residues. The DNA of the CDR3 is TGTGCCAGCAGTTTGGGTCCGGGGGGGGGAGAGACCCAGTACTTC. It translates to CASSLGPGGGETQYF.

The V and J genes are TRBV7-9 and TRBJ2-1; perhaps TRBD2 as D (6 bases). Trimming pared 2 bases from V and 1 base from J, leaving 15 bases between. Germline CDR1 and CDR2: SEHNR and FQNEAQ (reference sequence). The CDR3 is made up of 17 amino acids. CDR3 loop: CASSLKFSGESYNEQFF. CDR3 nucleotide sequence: TGTGCCAGCAGCTTAAAGTTCTCGGGGGAGTCCTACAATGAGCAGTTCTTC.

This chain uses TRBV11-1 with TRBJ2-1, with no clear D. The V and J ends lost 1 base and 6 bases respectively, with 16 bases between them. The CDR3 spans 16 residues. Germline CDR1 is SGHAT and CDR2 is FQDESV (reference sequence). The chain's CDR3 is CASSLVGSRRFNEQFF. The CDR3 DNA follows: TGTGCCAGCAGCTTAGTAGGTAGCCGACGATTCAATGAGCAGTTCTTC.

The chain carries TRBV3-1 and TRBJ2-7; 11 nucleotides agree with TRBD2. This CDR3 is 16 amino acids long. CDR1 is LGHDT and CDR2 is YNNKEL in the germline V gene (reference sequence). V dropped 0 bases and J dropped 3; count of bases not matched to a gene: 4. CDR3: CASSQEIGTSGYEQYF. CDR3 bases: TGTGCCAGCAGCCAAGAGATCGGGACTAGCGGCTACGAGCAGTACTTC.

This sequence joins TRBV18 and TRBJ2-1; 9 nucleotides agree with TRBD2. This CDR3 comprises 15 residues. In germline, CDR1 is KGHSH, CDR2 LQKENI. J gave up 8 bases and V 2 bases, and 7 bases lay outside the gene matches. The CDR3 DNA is TGTGCCAGCTCACCAGGGCTAGCGGGAAACCATGAGCAGTTCTTC. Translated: CASSPGLAGNHEQFF.

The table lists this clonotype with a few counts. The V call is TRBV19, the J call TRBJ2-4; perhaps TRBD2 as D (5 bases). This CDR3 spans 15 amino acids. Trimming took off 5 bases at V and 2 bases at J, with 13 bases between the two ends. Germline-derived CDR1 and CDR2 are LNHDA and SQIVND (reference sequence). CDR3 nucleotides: TGTGCCAGTAGTTCCTATCCGGGATCCAAAAACATTCAGTACTTC. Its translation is CASSSYPGSKNIQYF.

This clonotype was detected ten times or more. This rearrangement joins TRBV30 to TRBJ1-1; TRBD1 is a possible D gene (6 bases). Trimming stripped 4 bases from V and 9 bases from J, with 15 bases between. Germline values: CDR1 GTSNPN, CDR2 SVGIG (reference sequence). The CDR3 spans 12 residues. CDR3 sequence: CAWTGQFPQAFF. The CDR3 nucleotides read TGTGCCTGGACTGGACAGTTCCCGCAAGCTTTCTTT.

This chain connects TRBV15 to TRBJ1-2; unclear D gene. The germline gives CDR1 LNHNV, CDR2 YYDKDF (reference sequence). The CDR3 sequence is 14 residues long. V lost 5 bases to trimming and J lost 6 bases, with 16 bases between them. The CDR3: CATSPTGPFDGYTF. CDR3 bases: TGTGCCACCAGCCCTACTGGACCTTTCGATGGCTACACCTTC.

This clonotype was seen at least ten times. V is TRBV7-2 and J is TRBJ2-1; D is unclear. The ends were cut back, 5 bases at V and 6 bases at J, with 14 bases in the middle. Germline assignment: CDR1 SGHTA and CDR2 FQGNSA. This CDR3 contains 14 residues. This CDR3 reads CASSKWTVTNEQFF. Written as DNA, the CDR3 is TGTGCCAGCAGCAAATGGACCGTTACCAATGAGCAGTTCTTC.

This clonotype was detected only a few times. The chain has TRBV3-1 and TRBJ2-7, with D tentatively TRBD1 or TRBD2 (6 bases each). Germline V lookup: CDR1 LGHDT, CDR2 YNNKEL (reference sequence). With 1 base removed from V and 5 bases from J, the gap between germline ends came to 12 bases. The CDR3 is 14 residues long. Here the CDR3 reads CASSQVPGANEQYF. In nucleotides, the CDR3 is TGTGCCAGCAGCCAAGTACCGGGGGCCAACGAGCAGTACTTC.

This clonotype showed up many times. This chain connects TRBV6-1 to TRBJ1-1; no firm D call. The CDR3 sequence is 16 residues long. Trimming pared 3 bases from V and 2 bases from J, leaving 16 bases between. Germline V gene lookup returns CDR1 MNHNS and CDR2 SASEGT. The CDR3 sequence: CASSDLTGSGNTEAFF. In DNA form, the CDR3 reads TGTGCCAGCAGTGACCTCACGGGTTCGGGTAACACTGAAGCTTTCTTT.

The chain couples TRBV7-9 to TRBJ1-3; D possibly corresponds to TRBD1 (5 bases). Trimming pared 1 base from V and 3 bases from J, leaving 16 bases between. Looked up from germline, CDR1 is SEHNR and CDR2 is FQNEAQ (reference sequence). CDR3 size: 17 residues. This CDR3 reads CASSLDLRTTIGNTIYF. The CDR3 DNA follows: TGTGCCAGCAGCTTAGACCTCCGGACAACGATTGGAAACACCATATATTTT.

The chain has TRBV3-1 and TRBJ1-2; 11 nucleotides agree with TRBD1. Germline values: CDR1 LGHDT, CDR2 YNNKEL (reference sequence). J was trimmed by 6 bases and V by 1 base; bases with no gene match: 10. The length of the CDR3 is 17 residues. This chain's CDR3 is CASSQGTGGGTSNGYTF. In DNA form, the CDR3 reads TGTGCCAGCAGCCAAGGGACAGGGGGCGGTACATCGAATGGCTACACCTTC.

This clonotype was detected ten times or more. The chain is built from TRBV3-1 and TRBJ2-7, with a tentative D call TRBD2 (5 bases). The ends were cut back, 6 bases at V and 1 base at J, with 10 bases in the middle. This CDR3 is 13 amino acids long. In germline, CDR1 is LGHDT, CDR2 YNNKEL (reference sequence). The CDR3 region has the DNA TGTGCCAGCAGATCGAGCGGTTCCTACGAGCAGTACTTC. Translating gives CASRSSGSYEQYF.

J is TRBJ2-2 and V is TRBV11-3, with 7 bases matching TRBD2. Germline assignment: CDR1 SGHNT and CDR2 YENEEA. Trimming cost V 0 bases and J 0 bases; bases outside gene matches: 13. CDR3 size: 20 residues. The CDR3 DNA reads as TGTGCCAGCAGCTTAGAGGCCCGGCTAGCGGAGAAGGCGAACACCGGGGAGCTGTTTTTT. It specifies CASSLEARLAEKANTGELFF.

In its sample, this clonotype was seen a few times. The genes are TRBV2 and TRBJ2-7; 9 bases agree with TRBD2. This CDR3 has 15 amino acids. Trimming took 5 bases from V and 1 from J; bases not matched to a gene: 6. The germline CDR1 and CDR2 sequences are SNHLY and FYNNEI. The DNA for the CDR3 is TGTGCCAGCAGTTACGGGACTAGCAAATCCTACGAGCAGTACTTC. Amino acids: CASSYGTSKSYEQYF. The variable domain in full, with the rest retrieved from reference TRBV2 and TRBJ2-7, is EPEVTQTPSHQVTQMGQEVILRCVPISNHLYFYWYRQILGQKVEFLVSFYNNEISEKSEIFDDQFSVERPDGSNFTLKIRSTKLEDSAMYFCASSYGTSKSYEQYFGPGTRLTVT.

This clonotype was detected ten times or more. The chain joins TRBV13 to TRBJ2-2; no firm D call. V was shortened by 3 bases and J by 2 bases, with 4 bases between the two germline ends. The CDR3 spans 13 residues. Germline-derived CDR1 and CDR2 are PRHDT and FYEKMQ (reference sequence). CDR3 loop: CASSLRNTGELFF. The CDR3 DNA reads TGTGCCAGCAGCTTGCGCAACACCGGGGAGCTGTTTTTT.

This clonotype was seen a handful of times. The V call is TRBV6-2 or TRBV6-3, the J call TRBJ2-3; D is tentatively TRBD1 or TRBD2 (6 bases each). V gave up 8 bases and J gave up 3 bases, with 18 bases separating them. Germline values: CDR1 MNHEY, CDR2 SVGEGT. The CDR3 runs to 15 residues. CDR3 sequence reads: CASSNVGGATDTQYF. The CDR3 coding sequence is TGTGCCAGCTCAAACGTCGGGGGCGCGACAGATACGCAGTATTTT.

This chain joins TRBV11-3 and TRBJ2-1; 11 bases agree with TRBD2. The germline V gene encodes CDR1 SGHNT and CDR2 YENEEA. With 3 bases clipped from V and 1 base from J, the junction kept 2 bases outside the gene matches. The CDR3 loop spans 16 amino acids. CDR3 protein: CASSLGLAASYNEQFF. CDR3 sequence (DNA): TGTGCCAGCAGCTTGGGACTAGCGGCTTCCTACAATGAGCAGTTCTTC.

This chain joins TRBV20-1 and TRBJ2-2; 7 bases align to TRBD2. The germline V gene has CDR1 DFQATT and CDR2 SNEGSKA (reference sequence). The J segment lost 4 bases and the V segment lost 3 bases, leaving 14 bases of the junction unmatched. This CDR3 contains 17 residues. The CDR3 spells CSARAASGGHSTGELFF. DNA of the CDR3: TGCAGTGCTAGGGCGGCATCGGGAGGTCATAGCACCGGGGAGCTGTTTTTT.

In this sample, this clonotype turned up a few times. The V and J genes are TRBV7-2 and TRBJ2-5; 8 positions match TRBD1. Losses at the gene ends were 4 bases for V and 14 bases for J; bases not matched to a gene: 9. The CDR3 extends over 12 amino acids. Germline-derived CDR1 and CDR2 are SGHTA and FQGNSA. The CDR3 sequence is CASSSGTGSVYF. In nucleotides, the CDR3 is TGTGCCAGCAGCTCTGGGACAGGATCGGTATACTTC.

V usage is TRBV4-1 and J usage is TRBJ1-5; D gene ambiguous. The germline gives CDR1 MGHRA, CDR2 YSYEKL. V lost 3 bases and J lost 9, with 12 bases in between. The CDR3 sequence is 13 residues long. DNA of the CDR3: TGCGCCAGCAGCCAGACCTTGGGCCTGCCCCAGCATTTT. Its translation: CASSQTLGLPQHF.

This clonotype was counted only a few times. This CDR3 reads CASSPGQLSLKQYF. The DNA for the CDR3 is TGTGCCAGCAGTCCCGGACAGCTCAGTCTTAAGCAGTACTTC. This rearrangement joins TRBV6-2 or TRBV6-3 to TRBJ2-7, with a tentative D call TRBD1 (6 bases). This CDR3 has 14 amino acids. CDR1 and CDR2 (germline): MNHEY, SVGEGT. The V gene lost 5 bases and the J gene lost 8 bases, with 19 bases spanning the gap.

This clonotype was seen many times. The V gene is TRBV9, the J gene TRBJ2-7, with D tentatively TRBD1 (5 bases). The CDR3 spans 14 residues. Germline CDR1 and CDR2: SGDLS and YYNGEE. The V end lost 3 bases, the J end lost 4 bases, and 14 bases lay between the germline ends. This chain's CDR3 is CASSASGIGYEQYF. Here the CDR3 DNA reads TGTGCCAGCAGCGCATCAGGGATAGGGTACGAGCAGTACTTC.